This entry features one TCR beta chain sequence. The antigen is undetermined. The sample originates from a study of shared clonotypes between healthy human individuals. The CDR3 totals 13 residues. Per germline, CDR1 WNHNN and CDR2 SYGVQD (reference sequence). V was shortened by 0 bases and J by 11 bases, with 13 bases between the two germline ends. About 28,000 T cell genomes (about 320 ng DNA) went into each PBMC replicate. Authors' data handling: There were no quality scores in the junction-only immunoSEQ sequences, so filtering differed. Repertoires were generated with immunoSEQ multiplex PCR, while TCRdb's copy carries only in-frame clones and drops some. V and J calls plus clone size are reproduced from that table; the DNA served to infer D and trimming. The repertoire holds 450,000 to 550,000 clones, with 79% as singletons. The study, taken as a whole, reports: The authors expected sequencing depth to affect clonotype sharing among donors.

The receptor comes from a woman between 35 and 50 years old in good health. Some clones in this sample may be carry-over from other donors' samples. This chain uses TRBV10-1 with TRBJ1-1; D is unclear. Sequenced sample: PBMCs. CDR3 in amino acids: CASSESYDQGAFF. CDR3 nucleotide sequence: TGCGCCAGCAGTGAGTCGTACGATCAAGGGGCTTTCTTT.